Shown below are 14 T cell receptor beta chains from a single sample sequenced in a study of T cell repertoires in cytomegalovirus infection. TCRdb fed the reads into MiXCR, producing one record per CDR3 protein. In the table there are around 100,000 distinct CDR3 sequences, roughly a quarter of which are singletons. Sequenced sample: CD8+ T cells from PBMCs. The source of these receptors is a human donor in good health (CMV status not recorded). Some clones in this sample may be carry-over from other donors' samples.

This chain connects TRBV28 to TRBJ2-1; 11 bases map to TRBD2. Germline lookup yields CDR1 MDHEN and CDR2 SYDVKM. V lost 6 bases to trimming and J lost 8 bases; unmatched junction nucleotides: 6. This CDR3 has 14 amino acids. The CDR3 sequence: CASRGSGGADEQFF. In DNA, the CDR3 is TGTGCCAGCAGAGGTAGCGGGGGGGCGGATGAGCAGTTCTTC.

In its sample, this clonotype was seen many times. The chain combines TRBV28 with TRBJ2-2; D uncertain. The length of the CDR3 is 15 residues. Germline CDR1 reads MDHEN; CDR2 reads SYDVKM. V was shortened by 5 bases and J by 0 bases, with 10 bases between the two germline ends. The CDR3 DNA follows: TGTGCCAGCAGTCAGGCCCTCGCGAACACCGGGGAGCTGTTTTTT. Protein sequence: CASSQALANTGELFF.

This clonotype has only a few counts. The V call is TRBV20-1, the J call TRBJ2-7, with 7 positions matching TRBD1. The ends lost 0 bases at V and 0 bases at J; junction bases unmatched: 5. Germline-derived CDR1 and CDR2 are DFQATT and SNEGSKA (reference sequence). This CDR3 is 15 amino acids long. This CDR3 reads CSARDPDRSSYEQYF. In DNA, the CDR3 is TGCAGTGCTAGAGATCCGGACAGGTCCTCCTACGAGCAGTACTTC.

Comments on this clonotype: At one boundary the junction diverges from the germline segment, which might be a read error. V gene TRBV7-2 combines with J gene TRBJ1-5; possibly TRBD1 for D (6 bases). The CDR3 spans 13 residues. Germline CDR1 SGHTA, CDR2 FQGNSA. The CDR3 reads CASSLVGGQGPDF. The CDR3 DNA is TGTGCCAGCAGCTTAGTGGGGGGGCAAGGGCCTGACTTT.

The chain recombines TRBV29-1 with TRBJ2-3; 8 nucleotides match TRBD2. There are 16 residues in the CDR3. The V gene end was trimmed by 3 bases and the J gene end by 0 bases; junction bases not matched to a gene: 8. Germline V CDR1 and CDR2: SQVTM, ANQGSEA. CDR3 sequence (DNA): TGCAGCGTTGACCCCTCTAGCGGGCCTAGCACAGATACGCAGTATTTT. Translating it yields CSVDPSSGPSTDTQYF.

The chain is built from TRBV14 and TRBJ1-4; 10 bases fit TRBD1. The germline V gene has CDR1 SGHDN and CDR2 FVKESK. The CDR3 totals 17 residues. Trimming removed 4 bases from V and 8 bases from J; junction bases left unmatched: 13. This chain's CDR3 is CASSLAGQGPGLEKLFF. The CDR3 DNA reads TGTGCCAGCAGCCTAGCGGGACAGGGGCCGGGACTAGAAAAACTGTTTTTT.

This clonotype was detected a few times. V usage is TRBV6-5 and J usage is TRBJ2-7, with 11 nucleotides matching TRBD1. The CDR3 is 14 amino acids. The junction had 7 bases not matched to a gene; V was cut back by 5 bases and J by 7 bases. Germline CDR1 is MNHEY and CDR2 is SVGAGI. CDR3 in amino acids: CASSVGTGGWEQYF. The CDR3 region has the DNA TGTGCCAGCAGTGTTGGGACAGGGGGGTGGGAGCAGTACTTC.

Only a few counts were recorded for this clonotype. The chain recombines TRBV27 with TRBJ2-2; 7 positions match TRBD2. In germline, CDR1 is MNHEY, CDR2 SMNVEV (reference sequence). V trimming: 2 bases; J trimming: 2 bases; junction bases outside the gene matches: 2. The CDR3 length is 15 residues. The CDR3 nucleotides are TGTGCCAGCAGTTTACTAGCGGATAACACCGGGGAGCTGTTTTTT. Translation gives CASSLLADNTGELFF.

This clonotype was counted only a few times. The rearrangement links TRBV20-1 to TRBJ2-7, with 10 bases fitting TRBD1. Germline-derived CDR1 and CDR2 are DFQATT and SNEGSKA (reference sequence). CDR3 length equals 13 residues. V lost 7 bases to trimming and J lost 5 bases; unmatched junction nucleotides: 8. CDR3 in DNA: TGCAGTGGAGGGGGGACAGGGGCCCACGAGCAGTACTTC. Protein product: CSGGGTGAHEQYF.

The sample holds many counts of this clonotype. The genes are TRBV6-4 and TRBJ2-5, with D perhaps assigned TRBD1 or TRBD2 (5 bases each). Trimming removed 6 bases from V and 3 bases from J, with 11 bases in between. The germline CDR1 and CDR2 sequences are MRHNA and SNTAGT. This CDR3 has 13 residues. CDR3 in amino acids: CASSPGPEETQYF. Written as DNA, the CDR3 is TGTGCCAGCAGCCCGGGACCCGAAGAGACCCAGTACTTC.

With regard to this clonotype: One base away lies a much larger clone, so this may be a sequencing read error. V is TRBV4-3 and J is TRBJ1-5; 10 nucleotides agree with TRBD1. This CDR3 region has 19 residues. V was clipped by 2 bases and J by 0 bases; unmatched bases: 10. Germline V gene lookup returns CDR1 LGHNA and CDR2 YSLEER. The CDR3 DNA reads TGCGCCAGCAGCCAATTCCAGGGACAGGGGCCCCATAGCAATCAGCCCCAGCATTTT. This encodes CASSQFQGQGPHSNQPQHF.

The chain uses TRBV12-3 or TRBV12-4 and TRBJ1-5; tentatively, D is TRBD1 (6 bases). The CDR3 totals 15 residues. Trimming stripped 6 bases from V and 3 bases from J, with 15 bases between. The CDR3 here is CASSPTGAVNQPQHF. CDR3 DNA sequence: TGTGCCAGCAGCCCAACGGGGGCCGTCAATCAGCCCCAGCATTTT.

As to this clonotype: Germline is not matched at one junction end, which may reflect a read error. The genes are TRBV6-2 or TRBV6-3 and TRBJ2-2, with 8 bases identical to TRBD2. The CDR3 has 16 amino acids. CDR1 is MNHEY, CDR2 SVGEGT, per germline. In nucleotides, the CDR3 is TGTGCCAGCACTTACCCCCCTCGCGGGGGGCCCGGGGAGCTGTTTTTT. Translating it yields CASTYPPRGGPGELFF.

This clonotype was picked up a small number of times. A junction boundary mismatches the germline segment, possibly from a read error. V and J are TRBV30 and TRBJ2-7; TRBD1 matches at 9 bases. Germline CDR1 is GTSNPN and CDR2 is SVGIG (reference sequence). CDR3 size: 15 residues. In DNA, the CDR3 is TGTGCCTGGAGCCTTGGTACAGGGGGCTCCGACGAGCAGTACTTC. Translation gives CAWSLGTGGSDEQYF.